Described below is a single T cell receptor (beta chain) sequence and its context. The antigen remains undetermined. This sample is drawn from a study of shared clonotypes between healthy human individuals. Study in general: The cohort comprised a couple of women and a few men. Their ages spanned 18 to 49 years.

Findings and caveats of the study: Represented diversity, genetic and exposure-history alike, was limited by few donors. The sharing of 5% to 5.5% of naive CD4 clonotypes was seen across a handful of donors.

Positively selected for CCR7, the CD45RO-negative cells used as naive CD8 cells excluded terminally differentiated effector memory CD45RA+ cells. Clones were read by immunoSEQ multiplex PCR, and TCRdb kept only the in-frame ones, dropping some. The sample yields over 2 million clones, about 94% seen once. The TCR originated in a man younger than 35 in good health. Material for sequencing was naive CD8+ T cells sorted from blood.

CDR3 sequence reads: CASSGFGEYEQYF. CDR3 coding DNA: TGTGCCAGCAGTGGTTTCGGGGAATACGAGCAGTACTTC. This rearrangement joins TRBV25-1 to TRBJ2-7; TRBD2 might be the D (5 bases). With 4 bases removed from V and 4 bases from J, the gap between germline ends came to 11 bases. In germline, CDR1 is MGHDK, CDR2 SYGVNS. This CDR3 is 13 amino acids long.